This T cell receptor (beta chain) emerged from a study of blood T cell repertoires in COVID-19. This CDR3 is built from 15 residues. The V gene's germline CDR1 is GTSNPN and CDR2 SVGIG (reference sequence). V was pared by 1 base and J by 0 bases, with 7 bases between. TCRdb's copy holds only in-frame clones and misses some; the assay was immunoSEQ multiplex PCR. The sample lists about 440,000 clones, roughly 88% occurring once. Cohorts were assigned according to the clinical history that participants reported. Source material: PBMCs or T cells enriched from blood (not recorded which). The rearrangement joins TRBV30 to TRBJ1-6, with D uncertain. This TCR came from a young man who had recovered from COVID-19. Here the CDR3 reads CAWSAVNSYNSPLHF. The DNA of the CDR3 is TGTGCCTGGAGTGCGGTCAACTCCTATAATTCACCCCTCCACTTT.